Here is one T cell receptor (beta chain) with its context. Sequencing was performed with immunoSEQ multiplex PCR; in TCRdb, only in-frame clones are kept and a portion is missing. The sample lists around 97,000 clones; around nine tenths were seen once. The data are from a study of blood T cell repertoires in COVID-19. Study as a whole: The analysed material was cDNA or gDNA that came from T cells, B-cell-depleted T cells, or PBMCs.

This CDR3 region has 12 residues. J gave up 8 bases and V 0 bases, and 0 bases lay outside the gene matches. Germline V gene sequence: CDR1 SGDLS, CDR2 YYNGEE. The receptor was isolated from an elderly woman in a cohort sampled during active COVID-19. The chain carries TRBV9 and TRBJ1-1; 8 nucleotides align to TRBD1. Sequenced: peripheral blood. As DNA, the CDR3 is TGTGCCAGCAGCGTAGACAGGGGGGAAGCTTTCTTT. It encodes CASSVDRGEAFF.